The rows below give T cell receptor beta chains drawn from one sample of a study of blood T cell repertoires in COVID-19. Sequenced by immunoSEQ multiplex PCR; TCRdb stores in-frame clones only, minus some. The table has 120,000 or so clones, almost 85% seen once; the top ten hold 9.5% to 15%. The source material was peripheral blood. The receptors were gathered from a woman in her twenties or thirties who had recovered from COVID-19. Each CDR3 is given without its conserved first and last residue. The order of the fields is V gene, J gene, CDR3 protein.

TRBV19	TRBJ2-3	ASRWRGNTDTQY
TRBV19	TRBJ2-2	ASGRTLNTGELF
TRBV4-1	TRBJ2-3	ASSRLGLAGGTDTQY
TRBV27	TRBJ1-1	ASSSGGRGFPEAF
TRBV12-3/TRBV12-4	TRBJ1-1	ASSVDRVDEAF
TRBV13	TRBJ2-1	ASSPRAGGEQF
TRBV5-1	TRBJ2-2	ASSSDRNTGELF
TRBV6-5	TRBJ2-2	ASSLDRMNTGELF
TRBV3-1/TRBV3-2	TRBJ1-2	ASSQQGIYGYT
TRBV7-2	TRBJ1-3	ASSSQQGWGNTIY
TRBV10-3	TRBJ2-7	ATWDRGVYEQY
TRBV5-4	TRBJ2-3	ASSILTDTQY
TRBV2	TRBJ1-1	ASSEASGFEAF
TRBV6-5	TRBJ1-2	ASRGTGDGGYT
TRBV10-3	TRBJ2-1	AISPGLAGGPDGNEQF
TRBV7-6	TRBJ2-2	ASSLGQGPFGELF
TRBV2	TRBJ2-5	ASRALMSVETQY
TRBV10-1	TRBJ1-1	ASSVVRGRVTEAF
TRBV10-3	TRBJ2-1	ATGEAEQF
TRBV11-2	TRBJ2-7	ASSSPGTLDEQY
TRBV7-9	TRBJ1-4	ASSAGQGPNEKLF
TRBV13	TRBJ2-1	ASSLVTSGGYNEQF
TRBV5-6	TRBJ1-5	ASSQGHNNQPQH
TRBV29-1	TRBJ1-2	SVEETRGRFTGYGYT
TRBV9	TRBJ1-1	ASSAPIGGQGINVAF
TRBV6-4	TRBJ1-1	ASSATGATEAF
TRBV19	TRBJ2-2	ASSRGGNTGELF
TRBV7-3	TRBJ2-1	ASSNSPSSRGNEQF
TRBV15	TRBJ2-3	ATSRGDRGTDTQY
TRBV28	TRBJ1-6	ASSLGDRANSPLH
TRBV11-2	TRBJ2-7	ASSLGSGVSSYEQY
TRBV7-9	TRBJ1-6	ASTQGSSYNSPLH
TRBV30	TRBJ1-5	AWSFQGQPQH
TRBV15	TRBJ1-4	ATSRVMDRGEKLF
TRBV5-1	TRBJ1-1	ASSRIGGTEAF
TRBV5-6	TRBJ2-2	ASSLSGQGAIGELF
TRBV5-4	TRBJ2-3	ASSFPGTVDTDTQY